This T cell receptor beta chain was documented in a study of cytomegalovirus exposure and HLA in healthy donors (dated by TCRdb to about 2017). About the full investigation: An earlier analysis of roughly 610 of the donors reported about 300 Gb of sequence data and roughly 120 million unique TCR beta sequences obtained from approximately 180 million T cells. Both class I and class II loci were covered by HLA typing, at four-digit resolution. All discovery cohort repertoires had been generated on a single sequencing platform. Besides the first cohort of hundreds of subjects, a separate validation cohort made up of 90 to 150 different subjects was used. Among 398 genotyped donors of the cohort, an average of approximately 220,000 unique TCR beta nucleotide sequences was sequenced per donor, of which 15% to 20% were non-productive. Around 300 gigabases of sequencing data and 70 million to 85 million unique TCR sequences were included in an early release covering 550 to 800 HLA-typed donors. Of the roughly 400 genotyped donors, 65% to 90% were placed in the genetic ancestry cluster associated with self-reported Caucasian donors. Rather than using new phenotypic data, the later analysis identified candidate immune exposures from TCR beta sequences and from how often those sequences occurred across donors. The T cell repertoires of under 750 subjects were profiled by immunosequencing and related to cytomegalovirus serostatus. To predict cytomegalovirus infection status, the study combined high-throughput TCR immunosequencing, statistical association of individual TCRs with disease status, and machine learning. A later analysis re-analyzed previously published TCR beta repertoires from 550 to 700 donors and added high-resolution HLA genotyping to study TCR occurrence patterns. The study aimed to test whether cataloging public T cell receptors could reveal signatures of past pathogen exposure. Alongside the repertoire data, information on donor age, sex, ethnicity and CMV serostatus was compiled. Several DR-DQ haplotypes were handled as single units for association and clustering, since linkage in the cohort was strong. In a later genetic analysis, genome-wide SNP genotypes for about 65% of the 666 donors were used, and that subset was treated as a discovery cohort. In an earlier analysis of several hundred of the donors, high-throughput TCR beta sequencing was used to judge whether each TCR beta V gene segment behaved as functional or pseudogenic. Typing coverage varied by locus: about 620-630 donors for A, B, C, DRB1 and DQB1; more than 500 for DQA1; nearly 610 for DPA1; 400 to 480 for DPB1.

Library construction relied on the immunoSEQ multiplex PCR assay. For the multiplex PCR, a mixture combining 60 forward primers for TCR Vbeta segments and 13 reverse primers for TCR Jbeta segments was used. The CDR3 region of rearranged TCR beta genes was amplified from genomic DNA by a multiplex PCR assay. The Illumina HiSeq System was used to sequence the amplified TCR beta libraries as 87-base-pair reads. In the original analysis: Across the 700 or so repertoires, a later analysis counted 78 million or so unique TCR beta chains, around 11 million of which were shared by at least two donors. A nearest-neighbor algorithm error-corrected the raw reads and collapsed the reads into unique sequences, merging closely related sequences to remove PCR and sequencing errors. To assign V, D and J gene segments, CDR3 sequences were aligned to IMGT reference sequences. For a sequence to be retained, a match of at least six nucleotides to both a V gene segment and a J gene segment was required. Rearrangements were called productive when the CDR3 lacked stop codons and stayed in frame with V and J; all others were non-productive. Following IMGT convention, CDR3 was defined as the stretch from the second conserved V-encoded cysteine up to the conserved J-encoded phenylalanine. In an earlier analysis of around 600 of the donors, sequences lacking an unambiguous match to a single V gene segment were excluded. In an earlier analysis of approximately 500 of the donors, a V segment was called functional when productive rearrangements were above 56.7%, and segregating when the standard deviation between donors exceeded 5%. A statistical classification framework was built for diagnosing cytomegalovirus status from the catalog of TCR beta chain sequences. A later analysis assigned V and J genes by comparing TCR nucleotide sequences with IMGT/GENE-DB human TR gene sequences. A later analysis assigned CDR3 sequences and most-parsimonious VDJ recombination scenarios with the TCRdist pipeline. In a later analysis, each TCR beta chain was defined by its CDR3 amino acid sequence together with its V-gene family, and reads lacking a unique V-gene family were excluded. A later analysis removed several hundred highly shared, low-generation-probability nucleotide sequences to deal with suspected cross-contamination and a sequencing artifact. A later analysis calculated a clonal expansion index for each public chain from normalized within-repertoire ranks of inferred template counts. In a later analysis, generation probabilities were computed with a VDJ recombination model fitted to out-of-frame rearrangements, and the resulting probabilities were checked against IGoR. In a later analysis, TCR-TCR, TCR-HLA and TCR-CMV co-occurrence was scored with hypergeometric tests, and a repertoire-size bias correction was applied to TCR pairs. False discovery rates were estimated in a later analysis by permuting HLA or CMV assignments 20 times. A later analysis grouped co-occurring TCRs with DBSCAN, adding TCRdist sequence similarity when clustering within HLA-allele-positive subsets. Repertoires with fewer than 30,000 or more than 120,000 public chains were left out of co-occurrence clustering, as were four to six repertoires with anomalous nucleotide sharing. Entries here come from immuneACCESS through TCRdb and include only in-frame sequences with V and J called. Some clones fail to appear in such tables; in the studies checked, an unresolved V gene covers under half of the shortfall, and the cause of the remainder is unknown. V, J and clone size were drawn from that table, and D and trimming were deduced from the DNA. In all, the sample holds approximately 130,000 clones, and 75% to 90% of those were seen once. Jointly, the top ten make up about 6.7% of the sample.

Beyond this particular receptor, the publication reports: Specific HLA alleles were associated with 16,951 TCR beta sequences at a false discovery rate of 0.05 in a later analysis. In a later analysis, HLA-associated TCR beta chains showed more clonal expansion and lower generation probabilities than non-associated chains that were equally common. Correlated functional status among segregating V segments might be attributable to linkage disequilibrium, but an unknown experimental factor could not be ruled out. The cohort was sequenced for TCR beta chains only, and without alpha or paired-chain data the features that could be detected were limited. Roughly uniform sequencing depth across donors was assumed in presence/absence analyses, although this assumption may not hold. Some IMGT-functional V segments, including TRBV6-2 and TRBV6-3, could not be told apart with the 87-base-pair reads, so those segments were excluded. It was suggested by the authors that the approach could potentially be generalized to other disease states and immunological phenotypes. The sequencing pipeline was judged likely to have produced a cluster of highly shared sequence variants as a technical artifact. A later analysis reported that several top co-occurrence clusters appeared linked to parvovirus B19, influenza, CMV and Epstein-Barr virus. Because counts were too low, around 18 rarely observed V segments, including chromosome 9 orphons, were left out of the earlier analysis of several hundred of the donors. An association between a missense DCLRE1C variant and V-gene and J-gene trimming of TCR beta chains was found in a later genetic analysis and replicated in an independent cohort. A later analysis found that most CMV-associated TCR beta chains appeared HLA-restricted, with HLA associations seemingly driven largely by CMV exposure. The study listed 150 to 200 TCR beta chains as associated with cytomegalovirus. HLA typing was unavailable for some donors at each locus, so association tests used only the typed subset. In both the original and validation cohorts, the classifier was reported to diagnose cytomegalovirus status with high specificity and sensitivity. Three of the identified cytomegalovirus-associated TCR beta chains were confirmed in vitro to be specific for cytomegalovirus antigens. According to a later analysis, TCR association rates differed among HLA loci, with DRB1 alleles showing the most associated TCRs and HLA-C alleles showing the fewest. A further reported finding was that TCR beta sequences accurately predicted the HLA-A and HLA-B alleles for most subjects in the first cohort. When HLA alleles, especially DR and DQ, strongly co-occurred, attributing TCR associations to individual alleles was difficult. Broadly in line with IMGT annotations, most TCR beta V segments showed up in productive rearrangements about 87% or about 30% of the time in an earlier analysis of 450 to 600 of the donors. According to a later genetic analysis, donors in an Asian-associated ancestry cluster had fewer N-insertions in productive TCRs than the approximately 690-donor mean. Most TCR sequences were observed very rarely across donors, whereas some public TCRs were present in many individuals. CMV serostatus was the only immune exposure information available for the cohort.

In total, approximately 700 healthy bone marrow donors made up the cohort. All cohort members were sampled while nominally healthy, although unrecorded immune exposures were likely present. The donor tested CMV seropositive and was one of the 289 seropositive cohort members. Each donor provided a peripheral blood sample, and peripheral blood mononuclear cells were used for TCR beta sequencing. The Qiagen DNeasy Blood Extraction Kit was used to extract genomic DNA from the blood cell samples. Reading from cysteine to phenylalanine, the CDR3 counts 15 amino acids. The sequence is cut down to CDR3 DNA, 45 bases in frame from base 1. CDR1 is given as SGHTA and CDR2 as FQGTGA, both from the germline V gene. V has 2 bases trimmed and J has 3 bases trimmed; junction bases matching no gene number 7. Of note for this clone: This clone's antigen is unknown. The record has no base qualities; no much larger clone is one base away.

Source material: PBMCs. Recombination linked TRBV7-3 to TRBJ2-7; 7 bases in the junction line up with TRBD2. The TCR comes from a woman in her 30s in good health and CMV-seropositive. The nucleotide sequence reads TGTGCCAGCAGCTTAGAGGGAGGGGACTACTACGAGCAGTACTTC. The translation is CASSLEGGDYYEQYF.